The present T cell receptor (beta chain) was sequenced within a study of blood T cell repertoires in COVID-19. Overall study context: The United States, Italy and Spain supplied acute and convalescent COVID-19 samples.

This CDR3 spans 14 amino acids. V was cut by 5 bases and J by 8 bases, with 16 bases left in between. Germline V lookup: CDR1 SSHAT, CDR2 FNYEAQ (reference sequence). In the original processing: Amplification from reference gene primers served as the basis for estimated nucleated cell counts. The method was immunoSEQ multiplex PCR; TCRdb's version includes in-frame clones alone and lacks a portion of them. That table supplies the V and J calls and clone size; D and trimming were determined from the DNA. The profile shows approximately 240,000 clones, about 86% of them singletons. V gene TRBV7-7 combines with J gene TRBJ2-1; D perhaps matches TRBD2 (6 bases). The source is a woman aged 30 to 39 who had recovered from COVID-19. The sample taken for sequencing was peripheral blood. In nucleotides, the CDR3 is TGTGCCAGCAGCACAACACTAGCCCGGGATGAGCAGTTCTTC. Amino acids: CASSTTLARDEQFF.